This T cell receptor beta chain was recorded in a study of tumor-infiltrating lymphocytes in primary liver carcinoma. Study overall: Yields of productive TCRbeta reads ranged from roughly 3.65 to 7.5 million per sample and were similar across tissue types.

The V gene's germline CDR1 is KGHSH and CDR2 LQKENI. The CDR3 sequence is 13 residues long. A primer in the constant region served to generate TCR beta cDNA from about 470 ng of total RNA. Three nested multiplex PCR rounds of slightly modified ARM-PCR generated TCR beta libraries. Forward primers for TRBV1-TRBV30 and a C-beta reverse primer served the first two PCR rounds, at about 11 cycles each. MiXCR, run by TCRdb on the multiplex PCR reads, gives a single entry per CDR3 protein. The table has approximately 110,000 distinct CDR3 sequences, 64% seen once. The roughly 20-34 mg bulk tissue piece was not sorted before simultaneous RNA and DNA extraction. As concerns this clonotype: At one boundary the junction diverges from the germline segment, which might be a read error.

The TCR sequence derives from an older woman with primary liver carcinoma and hepatitis B virus infection. The genes are TRBV18 and TRBJ2-3, with a possible D match to TRBD2 (6 bases). Material for sequencing was liver tumor tissue from sampling region 3. The subset was: tumor region T3, left-lateral pole. Here the CDR3 reads CASSHGSTDTRYF. CDR3 bases: TGTGCCAGCTCCCACGGGAGTACAGATACGCGGTATTTT. Drawing the rest from reference TRBV18 and TRBJ2-3, the complete variable domain is NAGVMQNPRHLVRRRGQEARLRCSPMKGHSHVYWYRQLPEEGLKFMVYLQKENIIDESGMPKERFSAEFPKEGPSILRIQQVVRGDSAAYFCASSHGSTDTRYFGPGTRLTVL.